A single sample gave rise to the 3 T cell receptor beta chains below, sequenced in a study of T cell responses to AZD1222 COVID-19 vaccine. TCRdb keeps only in-frame clones here, not all; method: immunoSEQ multiplex PCR. Of under 150,000 clones listed, roughly 91% are singletons. Here the sequenced sample was peripheral blood, taken on day 0 of AZD1222 vaccination. These receptors all come from an adult in good health.

V is TRBV3-1 (or the pseudogene TRBV3-2) and J is TRBJ1-5; D gene uncertain. V was clipped by 0 bases and J by 4 bases, with 10 bases between them. In germline, CDR1 is LGHDT, CDR2 YNNKEL (reference sequence). The CDR3 has 15 amino acids. CDR3 DNA: TGTGCCAGCAGCCAAGATCTTACGGGGAATCAGCCCCAGCATTTT. It yields the protein CASSQDLTGNQPQHF.

The CDR3 loop reads CASSPGQRLEAKNIQYF. DNA for the CDR3: TGTGCCAGCAGCCCGGGACAGCGATTGGAAGCCAAAAACATTCAGTACTTC. The rearrangement uses TRBV6-2 or TRBV6-3 and TRBJ2-4; 7 nucleotides agree with TRBD1. Germline CDR1 is MNHEY and CDR2 is SVGEGT. This CDR3 comprises 17 residues. Trimming cost V 6 bases and J 0 bases; bases outside gene matches: 11.

This clone has more than one count but fewer than ten. The V gene is TRBV2, the J gene TRBJ2-2; the D call may be TRBD1 or TRBD2 (5 bases each). Germline values: CDR1 SNHLY, CDR2 FYNNEI. The V and J ends lost 1 base and 4 bases respectively, with 7 bases between them. CDR3 length: 14 amino acids. CDR3 sequence reads: CASSEVGTTGELFF. CDR3 nucleotide sequence: TGTGCCAGCAGTGAAGTAGGGACCACCGGGGAGCTGTTTTTT.